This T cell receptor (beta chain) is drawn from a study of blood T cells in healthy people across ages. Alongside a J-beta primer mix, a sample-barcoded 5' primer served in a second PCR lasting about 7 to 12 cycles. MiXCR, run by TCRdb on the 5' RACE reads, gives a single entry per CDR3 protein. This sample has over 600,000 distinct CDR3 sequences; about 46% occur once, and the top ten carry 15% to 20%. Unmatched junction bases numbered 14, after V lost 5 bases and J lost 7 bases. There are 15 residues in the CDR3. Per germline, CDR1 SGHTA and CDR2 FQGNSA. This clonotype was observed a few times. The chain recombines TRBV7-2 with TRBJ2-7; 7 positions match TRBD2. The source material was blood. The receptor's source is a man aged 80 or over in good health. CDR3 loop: CASSPRGGSSIEQYF. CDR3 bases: TGTGCCAGCAGCCCGAGGGGCGGGAGCTCTATAGAGCAGTACTTC. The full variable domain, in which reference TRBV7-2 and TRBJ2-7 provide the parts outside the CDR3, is GAGVSQSPSNKVTEKGKDVELRCDPISGHTALYWYRQSLGQGLEFLIYFQGNSAPDKSGLPSDRFSAERTGGSVSTLTIQRTQQEDSAVYLCASSPRGGSSIEQYFGPGTRLTVT.